Sequencing of this T cell receptor (beta chain) was carried out in a study of T cell repertoires in cytomegalovirus infection. Whole-study context: From public TCR beta signatures came an indication of both CMV infection and matching HLA type.

Germline CDR1 reads SGHTA; CDR2 reads FQGTGA. The CDR3 spans 15 residues. Trimming removed 5 bases from V and 2 bases from J; junction bases left unmatched: 5. Whole-study findings and limits: Cumulated frequencies of public TCR beta families served to identify carriers of CMV plus the relevant HLA. HLA-C-restricted CMV-specific TCR beta clonotypes were dominant in the ex vivo response.

Each CDR3 protein is one row after TCRdb ran MiXCR on the reads. The sample shows approximately 550,000 distinct CDR3 sequences, about 15% of them seen only once. This clonotype was observed at least ten times. What it binds is not known. The rearrangement links TRBV7-3 to TRBJ2-3; TRBD2 agrees at 9 bases. The sequence came from a human donor in good health (CMV status not recorded). Some clones in this sample may be carry-over from other donors' samples. Input material: CD8+ T cells from PBMCs. The CDR3 reads CASSIAGATTDTQYF. The CDR3 bases are TGTGCCAGCAGCATAGCGGGGGCGACCACAGATACGCAGTATTTT. The full variable domain, completed using reference TRBV7-3 and TRBJ2-3, is GAGVSQTPSNKVTEKGKYVELRCDPISGHTALYWYRQSLGQGPEFLIYFQGTGAADDSGLPNDRFFAVRPEGSVSTLKIQRTERGDSAVYLCASSIAGATTDTQYFGPGTRLTVL.